The next 3 T cell receptor beta chains were all read from a single sample in a study of cytomegalovirus exposure and HLA in healthy donors. PCR was performed using 60 Vbeta and 13 Jbeta primers. Produced via immunoSEQ multiplex PCR; TCRdb's table is partial and in-frame only. The data contain about 140,000 clones, roughly 75% of them singletons. Sequencing used PBMCs. The origin of the receptors is a man in his late teens or twenties in good health and CMV-seropositive.

The gene calls are TRBV10-3 and TRBJ2-5, with 8 nucleotides matching TRBD2. Trimming removed 6 bases from V and 11 bases from J; junction bases left unmatched: 14. From germline, CDR1 is ENHRY and CDR2 SYGVKD. This CDR3 region has 14 residues. The CDR3 sequence: CAISRTSQLGEQYF. Written as DNA, the CDR3 is TGTGCCATCAGCCGGACTAGCCAATTGGGGGAGCAGTACTTC.

In this sample, this clone turned up a few times. The chain is built from TRBV29-1 and TRBJ2-1, with 13 bases fitting TRBD2. V shed 7 bases and J 6 bases; nucleotides not matched to a gene: 6. Germline V gives CDR1 SQVTM, CDR2 ANQGSEA. CDR3 size: 14 residues. CDR3 in amino acids: CSDRTSGRGNEQFF. As DNA, the CDR3 is TGCAGCGACAGGACTAGCGGGAGAGGCAATGAGCAGTTCTTC.

The genes are TRBV2 and TRBJ2-7; 10 positions agree with TRBD2. Germline V gene data show CDR1 as SNHLY and CDR2 as FYNNEI. Trimming cost V 3 bases and J 5 bases; bases outside gene matches: 4. The CDR3 is 14 residues long. The CDR3 coding sequence is TGTGCCAGCAGTGACGCTAGCGGGAGCAACGAGCAGTACTTC. The encoded protein is CASSDASGSNEQYF.